This is a list of T cell receptor beta chains from one sample in a study of Tregs in tolerant kidney transplant recipients. Assay: immunoSEQ multiplex PCR; the TCRdb copy retains only in-frame clones and omits some. Here the sample spans under 95,000 clones, about 91% being singletons. This specimen consisted of Tregs from blood, obtained before the transplant. All receptors come from a human donor who received a combined kidney and bone marrow transplant. CDR3s include the opening cysteine and the closing phenylalanine or tryptophan. D genes are given only for firm matches. Clone size, where shown, is once, few, many, or a class for clones that have expanded.

D gene	V gene	clone size	J gene	CDR3 DNA	CDR3 protein
TRBD1	TRBV29-1	-	TRBJ2-7	TGCAGCGCCACCGGGACAGGGGGTTTCAACGAGCAGTACTTC	CSATGTGGFNEQYF
TRBD2	TRBV7-2	once	TRBJ2-1	TGTGCCAGCAGCTTAGGGTCTAGCGGGAGGGGCTACAATGAGCAGTTCTTC	CASSLGSSGRGYNEQFF
-	TRBV5-1	once	TRBJ2-3	TGCGCCAGCAGCTTGGTAGCAGGGAGTGCAGATACGCAGTATTTT	CASSLVAGSADTQYF
-	TRBV28	-	TRBJ2-7	TGTGCCAGCAGTCCCCCCCGGATGACAAGCTCCTACGAGCAGTACTTC	CASSPPRMTSSYEQYF
-	TRBV7-8	-	TRBJ2-5	TGTGCCAGCAGCAGACAAGAGACCCAGTACTTC	CASSRQETQYF
-	TRBV6-6	-	TRBJ2-7	TGTGCCAGCAGTTACTCGGCTAGCCTGGAAACCGAGCAGTACTTC	CASSYSASLETEQYF
-	TRBV6-6	-	TRBJ1-2	TGTGCCAGCAGTTACAACGAGGCGAACTATGGCTACACCTTC	CASSYNEANYGYTF
-	TRBV5-3	-	TRBJ2-3	TGTGCCAGAAGCTTGGCCGGGGCGTTGAGCACAGATACGCAGTATTTT	CARSLAGALSTDTQYF
-	TRBV5-1	-	TRBJ2-3	TGCGCCAGCAGCTTGAGTCTCTCCGGGACGCAGTATTTT	CASSLSLSGTQYF
-	TRBV9	-	TRBJ2-1	TGTGCCAGCAGCCCCTCAGGGTATGAGCAGTTCTTC	CASSPSGYEQFF
-	TRBV9	-	TRBJ1-2	TGTGCCAGCAGCGTATCGGGGCAGGACTATGGCTACACCTTC	CASSVSGQDYGYTF
TRBD1	TRBV29-1	-	TRBJ2-2	TGCAGCGTTAGGGGGACAGACACGAACACCGGGGAGCTGTTTTTT	CSVRGTDTNTGELFF
-	TRBV28	once	TRBJ1-4	TGTGCCAGCAGTCCAAGGACCTTCACAACTAATGAAAAACTGTTTTTT	CASSPRTFTTNEKLFF
-	TRBV6-5	once	TRBJ1-5	TGTGCCAGCATCCTGGGTCTCAGCAATCAGCCCCAGCATTTT	CASILGLSNQPQHF
-	TRBV5-5	-	TRBJ2-4	TGTGCCAGCAGCTTGGTCGTACCCCCCGGCATTCAGTACTTC	CASSLVVPPGIQYF
-	TRBV20-1	-	TRBJ2-1	TGCAGTGTGGGCGGCTATGAGCAGTTCTTC	CSVGGYEQFF
TRBD1	TRBV5-4	-	TRBJ2-7	TGTGCCAGCAGCCAACCCGGGACAGGGCGGTACGAGCAGTACTTC	CASSQPGTGRYEQYF
-	TRBV10-3	-	TRBJ2-1	TGTGCCATCACTAGCGCCAATGAGCAGTTCTTC	CAITSANEQFF
-	TRBV19	-	TRBJ2-7	TGTGCCAGTAGTATGGTCCTGAGACCCTCCTCCTACGAGCAGTACTTC	CASSMVLRPSSYEQYF
TRBD1	TRBV5-4	-	TRBJ2-1	TGTGCCAGCACCCGGCCCGGGACAGGGGGCTTTGAGCAGTTCTTC	CASTRPGTGGFEQFF
TRBD1	TRBV15	-	TRBJ2-7	TGTGCCACCAGCAAACCCCAGGGGGAGAGCTACGAGCAGTACTTC	CATSKPQGESYEQYF
TRBD1	TRBV6-6	-	TRBJ1-5	TGTGCCAGCAGTTACTCGACAGGGAATCAGCCCCAGCATTTT	CASSYSTGNQPQHF
-	TRBV4-2	-	TRBJ1-1	TGTGCCAGCAGCCGGACAGCCCTGATGAACACTGAAGCTTTCTTT	CASSRTALMNTEAFF
-	TRBV27	-	TRBJ2-3	TGTGCCAGCAGTTTGGGCGGCACAGATACGCAGTATTTT	CASSLGGTDTQYF
TRBD1	TRBV2	-	TRBJ1-5	TGTGCCAGCAGAGAGGGACAGGTCAGCAATCAGCCCCAGCATTTT	CASREGQVSNQPQHF
TRBD2	TRBV4-1	-	TRBJ2-5	TGCGCCAGCAGCCAAGATCTAGGACTAGCGGGCGTGGAGACCCAGTACTTC	CASSQDLGLAGVETQYF